This section outlines one T cell receptor (beta chain) sequence together with its context. Antigen unknown. Germline V gives CDR1 KGHSH, CDR2 LQKENI. This CDR3 is 13 amino acids long. V shed 2 bases and J shed 6 bases, with 10 bases lying between them. This entry belongs to a study of early T cells in non-severe SARS-CoV-2 infection. The study, taken as a whole, reports: In VDJdb matching, anti-spike CD8 responses were favored while private and CD4 specificities went missing.

TCRdb re-derived calls from the 5' RACE reads in MiXCR, one entry per CDR3 protein. The data hold nearly 110,000 distinct CDR3 sequences, with roughly 11% observed a single time. The J gene is TRBJ1-2, the V gene TRBV18; D unclear. This clonotype was sampled from an adult who was a healthcare worker with PCR-confirmed SARS-CoV-2 infection or an uninfected control (not recorded which). Specimen: whole blood. CDR3 residues: CASSPGAANGYTF. Written as DNA, the CDR3 is TGTGCCAGCTCACCAGGAGCAGCTAATGGCTACACCTTC.